These 15 T cell receptor beta chains came from one sample sequenced in a study of T cells expressing NK-cell markers. From the 5' RACE reads, TCRdb lists one entry per CDR3 protein and no DNA. The data include about 260,000 distinct CDR3 sequences; the top ten clones carry roughly 0.4%. The source material was blood T cells: a sorted CD56 or NKG2C T cell subset, CD4+ or CD8+ T cells, or bulk PBMC T cells (not recorded which). These receptors all stem from a man aged 18 to 29 in good health.

The rearrangement links TRBV20-1 to TRBJ2-7; TCRdb outputs TRBD1, but without DNA this stays unchecked. The CDR3 extends over 13 amino acids. CDR1 and CDR2 from the germline V gene are DFQATT and SNEGSKA (reference sequence). The CDR3 loop is CSARADRPDEQYF.

The V call is TRBV20-1, the J call TRBJ2-5; TCRdb's D gene call, TRBD1, goes unchecked for lack of DNA. Germline assignment: CDR1 DFQATT and CDR2 SNEGSKA (reference sequence). There are 13 residues in the CDR3. Here the CDR3 reads CSATATGRETQYF.

The rearrangement links TRBV20-1 to TRBJ2-3; without DNA, the TCRdb call of TRBD2 cannot be checked. Germline V gene sequence: CDR1 DFQATT, CDR2 SNEGSKA (reference sequence). The CDR3 consists of 11 residues. This CDR3 reads CSQRRTDTQYF.

The V call is TRBV5-5, the J call TRBJ2-3; TCRdb names TRBD1, which stays unverified in the absence of DNA. CDR3 length equals 15 residues. The germline V gene has CDR1 SGHKS and CDR2 YYEKEE (reference sequence). The CDR3 sequence is CASSFPGQVISTQYF.

V gene TRBV18 combines with J gene TRBJ2-5; absent DNA, TCRdb's TRBD1 call cannot be checked. The CDR3 has 15 residues. Germline CDR1 KGHSH, CDR2 LQKENI. The CDR3 sequence: CASSLTGSSQETQYF.

The chain employs TRBV5-4 and TRBJ2-1; TCRdb indicates TRBD2, and absent DNA this call remains unverified. This CDR3 spans 16 amino acids. Germline loops: CDR1 SGHNT, CDR2 YYREEE (reference sequence). The CDR3 protein is CASSSKLAGAYNEQFF.

This chain connects TRBV7-2 to TRBJ2-7; with no DNA, the TCRdb D assignment of TRBD1 cannot be verified. The germline V gene has CDR1 SGHTA and CDR2 FQGNSA. The CDR3 runs to 14 residues. CDR3 sequence reads: CASSETGFSHEQYF.

The J gene is TRBJ2-7, the V gene TRBV12-3 or TRBV12-4; TCRdb indicates TRBD1, and absent DNA this call remains unverified. The CDR3 covers 14 residues. The CDR3 sequence is CASSLGTSVYEQYF.

The rearrangement uses TRBV3-1 and TRBJ2-5. From germline, CDR1 is LGHDT and CDR2 YNNKEL (reference sequence). This CDR3 is 12 amino acids long. The CDR3 here is CASSRKQETQYF.

This chain links TRBV12-3 or TRBV12-4 with TRBJ2-3; TCRdb outputs TRBD2, but without DNA this stays unchecked. The CDR3 consists of 17 residues. CDR3 residues: CASSLKGTSGSTDTQYF.

CDR3: CASSSAGTVPSNKQFF. The V call is TRBV5-5, the J call TRBJ2-1; lacking DNA, the TRBD1 call made by TCRdb goes unchecked. The CDR3 has 16 amino acids. Germline V gene lookup returns CDR1 SGHKS and CDR2 YYEKEE (reference sequence).

The J gene is TRBJ2-2, the V gene TRBV20-1; no DNA is available, so the TRBD2 call from TCRdb remains unchecked. This CDR3 contains 15 residues. The germline V gene encodes CDR1 DFQATT and CDR2 SNEGSKA (reference sequence). The CDR3 region is CSARGTSGSLGELFF.

The chain joins TRBV28 to TRBJ2-7. The CDR3 has 12 amino acids. From germline, CDR1 is MDHEN and CDR2 SYDVKM. The CDR3 sequence is CASRASKYEQYF.

This chain connects TRBV5-8 to TRBJ2-7; checking the TCRdb D call of TRBD2 is not possible without DNA. CDR3 size: 13 residues. Germline V gene lookup returns CDR1 SGHTS and CDR2 YDEGEE. The CDR3 region is CASRVRVGYEQYF.

The rearrangement uses TRBV7-2 and TRBJ2-7; TCRdb lists TRBD1, though no DNA is available to test this call. The length of the CDR3 is 15 residues. Germline V CDR1 and CDR2: SGHTA, FQGNSA. The CDR3 loop is CASSWTGTGQVGQYF.